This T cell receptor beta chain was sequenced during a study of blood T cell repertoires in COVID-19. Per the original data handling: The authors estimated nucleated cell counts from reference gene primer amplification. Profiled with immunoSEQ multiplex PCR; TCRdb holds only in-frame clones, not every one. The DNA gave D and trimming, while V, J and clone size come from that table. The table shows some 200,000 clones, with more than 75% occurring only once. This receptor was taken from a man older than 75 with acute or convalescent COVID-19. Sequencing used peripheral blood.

CDR3 amino acids: CASSEGRDTEAFF. For the CDR3, the DNA is TGTGCCAGCAGTGAAGGCAGGGACACTGAAGCTTTCTTT. This chain connects TRBV2 to TRBJ1-1; possible D gene TRBD1, 5 bases. V dropped 1 base and J dropped 3 bases, with 6 bases sitting between them. The CDR3 spans 13 residues. CDR1 is SNHLY and CDR2 is FYNNEI in the germline V gene.